Below, 10 T cell receptor beta chains from the same sample are listed, as sequenced in a study of T cells in Graves' hyperthyroidism and ophthalmopathy. Researchers amplified the TCR beta CDR3 regions from RNA transcripts. HTBI primers drove first-round RT-PCR of the TCR CDR3. TCRdb itself ran the multiplex PCR reads through MiXCR, one entry per CDR3 protein. This table holds a few hundred thousand distinct CDR3 sequences, more than 20% found once. Sequencing used blood. The receptors were gathered from a man aged 50 to 60 with Graves' hyperthyroidism.

This clonotype was detected many times. The chain uses TRBV7-9 and TRBJ2-7, with D maybe TRBD1 (6 bases). CDR3 length equals 13 residues. V was cut by 3 bases and J by 1 base, with 7 bases left in between. Germline values: CDR1 SEHNR, CDR2 FQNEAQ (reference sequence). CDR3 nucleotide sequence: TGTGCCAGCAGCTTTGACAGGTCCTACGAGCAGTACTTC. It is translated as CASSFDRSYEQYF.

The sample holds a few counts of this clonotype. The chain employs TRBV7-3 and TRBJ2-3; possibly TRBD1 for D (5 bases). V shed 4 bases and J shed 4 bases, with 15 bases lying between them. This CDR3 has 15 residues. Germline V gives CDR1 SGHTA, CDR2 FQGTGA. CDR3 in amino acids: CASSSRAPAADTQYF. Here the CDR3 DNA reads TGTGCCAGCAGCTCCAGGGCGCCGGCGGCAGATACGCAGTATTTT.

V is TRBV30 and J is TRBJ2-7; the D gene is possibly TRBD2 (6 bases). V was shortened by 3 bases and J by 4 bases, with 10 bases between the two germline ends. CDR1 and CDR2 from the germline V gene are GTSNPN and SVGIG (reference sequence). CDR3 length: 12 residues. The CDR3 protein is CAWSGSGYEQYF. Here the CDR3 DNA reads TGTGCCTGGAGCGGTAGCGGATACGAGCAGTACTTC.

This clonotype was recorded a few times. V gene TRBV5-1 combines with J gene TRBJ2-7; D possibly corresponds to TRBD1 (6 bases). Germline V CDR1 and CDR2: SGHRS, YFSETQ. V lost 0 bases, J lost 2 bases, and 9 bases lay in between. The CDR3 is made up of 14 amino acids. CDR3 nucleotide sequence: TGCGCCAGCAGCTTGGTGGACAGTACCTACGAGCAGTACTTC. Its protein product is CASSLVDSTYEQYF.

This clonotype was seen a few times. The chain combines TRBV12-3 or TRBV12-4 with TRBJ2-1; weak D call: TRBD1 (5 bases). The CDR3 is 13 amino acids. V was pared by 3 bases and J by 8 bases, with 11 bases between. CDR3 sequence reads: CASSFLRGHEQFF. CDR3 DNA: TGTGCCAGCAGTTTTCTAAGGGGCCATGAGCAGTTCTTC.

The sample holds a few counts of this clonotype. The V and J genes are TRBV18 and TRBJ2-7; D may be TRBD1 (6 bases). V was shortened by 1 base and J by 6 bases, with 10 bases between the two germline ends. Germline values: CDR1 KGHSH, CDR2 LQKENI. This CDR3 spans 13 amino acids. Here the CDR3 DNA reads TGTGCCAGCTCACCACAGCTGGGGGCCGAGCAGTACTTC. Protein: CASSPQLGAEQYF.

The chain has TRBV6-9 and TRBJ1-3; D not certain. There are 16 residues in the CDR3. V dropped 3 bases and J dropped 2 bases, with 14 bases sitting between them. The germline gives CDR1 MNHGY, CDR2 SVAAGI. The CDR3 DNA reads TGTGCCAGCAGTTACGGCGCTCCCGGACCTGGAAACACCATATATTTT. This codes for CASSYGAPGPGNTIYF.

The chain carries TRBV19 and TRBJ1-2; no definite D call. The CDR3 is 12 amino acids. Trimming stripped 3 bases from V and 10 bases from J, with 12 bases between. CDR1 LNHDA and CDR2 SQIVND come from the germline V gene (reference sequence). The CDR3 DNA reads as TGTGCCAGTAGTATCGGGATATTCGACTACACCTTC. It is translated as CASSIGIFDYTF. The complete variable domain, with remaining parts taken from reference TRBV19 and TRBJ1-2, reads DGGITQSPKYLFRKEGQNVTLSCEQNLNHDAMYWYRQDPGQGLRLIYYSQIVNDFQKGDIAEGYSVSREKKESFPLTVTSAQKNPTAFYLCASSIGIFDYTFGSGTRLTVV.

This clonotype showed up many times. CDR3 sequence (DNA): TGTGCCAGCAGTTTAGTTGGTGTTGGCTTCCCCCACGAGCAGTACTTC. The encoded protein is CASSLVGVGFPHEQYF. This chain joins TRBV27 and TRBJ2-7, with unresolved D. Germline V gene data show CDR1 as MNHEY and CDR2 as SMNVEV (reference sequence). The CDR3 totals 16 residues. Trimming removed 2 bases at V and 5 bases at J, with 19 bases between.

This clonotype was seen only a few times. This rearrangement joins TRBV6-1 to TRBJ2-1; 16 bases match TRBD2. Germline assignment: CDR1 MNHNS and CDR2 SASEGT. V trimming: 11 bases; J trimming: 2 bases; junction bases outside the gene matches: 9. This CDR3 comprises 17 residues. The CDR3 sequence: CAGPGLAGGLTYNEQFF. The CDR3 coding sequence is TGTGCCGGGCCGGGACTAGCGGGAGGGCTTACCTACAATGAGCAGTTCTTC.